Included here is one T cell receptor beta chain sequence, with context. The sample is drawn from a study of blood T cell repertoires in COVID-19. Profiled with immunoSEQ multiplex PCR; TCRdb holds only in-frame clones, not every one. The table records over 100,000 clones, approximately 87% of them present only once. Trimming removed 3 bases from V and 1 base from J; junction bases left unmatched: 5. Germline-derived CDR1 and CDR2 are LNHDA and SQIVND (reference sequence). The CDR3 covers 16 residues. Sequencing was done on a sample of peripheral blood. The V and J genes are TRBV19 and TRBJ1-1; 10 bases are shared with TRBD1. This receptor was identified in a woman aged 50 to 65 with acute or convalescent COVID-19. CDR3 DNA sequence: TGTGCCAGTAGTATCGCGAGACAGGGGGCGAACACTGAAGCTTTCTTT. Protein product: CASSIARQGANTEAFF.